The TCR beta chain described here comes from a study of cytomegalovirus exposure and HLA in healthy donors. Overall study findings and caveats: The authors listed 180 or so TCR beta chains as cytomegalovirus-associated.

About this clone itself: Its antigen is unknown.

Measured with immunoSEQ multiplex PCR; TCRdb has only the in-frame clones, and not every one. The profile covers around 300,000 clones, with about nine tenths appearing a single time and roughly 1.2% taken by the ten largest. The CDR3 is 13 amino acids. V gave up 6 bases and J gave up 3 bases, with 9 bases separating them. The germline V gene encodes CDR1 MNHEY and CDR2 SVGAGI. The TCR originated in a woman under 40 in good health and CMV-seropositive. This rearrangement joins TRBV6-5 to TRBJ1-5; the D is unclear. The specimen sequenced was PBMCs. The CDR3 spells CASSSHNNQPQHF. The CDR3 DNA reads TGTGCCAGCAGCTCCCACAACAATCAGCCCCAGCATTTT.